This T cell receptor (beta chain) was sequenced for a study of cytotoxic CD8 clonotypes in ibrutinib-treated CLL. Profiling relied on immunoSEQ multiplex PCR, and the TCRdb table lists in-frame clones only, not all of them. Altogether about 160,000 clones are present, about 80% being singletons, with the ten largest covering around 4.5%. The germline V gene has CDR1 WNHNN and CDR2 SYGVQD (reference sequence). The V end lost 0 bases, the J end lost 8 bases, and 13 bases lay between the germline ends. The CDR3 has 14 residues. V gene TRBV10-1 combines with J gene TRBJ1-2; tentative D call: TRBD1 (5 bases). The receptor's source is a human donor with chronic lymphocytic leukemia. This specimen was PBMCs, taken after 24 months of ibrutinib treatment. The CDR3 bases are TGCGCCAGCAGTGAGTCGACTGGGGGAAGAGGCTACACCTTC. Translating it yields CASSESTGGRGYTF.